A single TCR beta chain is shown here with its context. Profiling relied on immunoSEQ multiplex PCR, and the TCRdb table lists in-frame clones only, not all of them. This sample yields roughly 81,000 clones, of which about 83% are seen a single time; roughly a fifth belongs to the top ten. The data were obtained in a study of identifying expanded T cells in peripheral blood. Germline CDR1 and CDR2: MDHEN and SYDVKM. The CDR3 runs 15 residues. V was clipped by 2 bases and J by 8 bases, with 15 bases between them. Collection occurred without any documented infections or immune events in donors. The rearrangement uses TRBV28 and TRBJ1-4, with D perhaps TRBD1 (5 bases). What was sequenced was blood. The sequence was collected from a person aged 18 to 70 in good health. In DNA, the CDR3 is TGTGCCAGCAGTTTAAACCGCAGGGTTGGAGAAAAACTGTTTTTT. Residues: CASSLNRRVGEKLFF.